What follows are 9 T cell receptor beta chains derived from one specimen sequenced in a study of blood T cells in healthy people across ages. Primed by a sample-barcoded 5' primer and a J-beta primer mix, a second PCR proceeded for roughly 7 to 11 cycles. Each CDR3 protein gets one entry after TCRdb re-called the 5' RACE reads with MiXCR. The data contain almost 300,000 distinct CDR3 sequences, roughly 29% of them seen just once; the ten biggest clones take up over 25%. The sample consisted of blood. The receptors were sampled from a woman in her 70s in good health.

This clonotype was detected ten times or more. The J gene is TRBJ2-5, the V gene TRBV3-1; perhaps TRBD1 as D (6 bases). The V and J ends lost 4 bases and 0 bases respectively, with 15 bases between them. This CDR3 is 16 amino acids long. Per the germline V gene, CDR1 is LGHDT and CDR2 is YNNKEL (reference sequence). CDR3 DNA sequence: TGTGCCAGCAGCCTTCCACAGGGAATGTACCAAGAGACCCAGTACTTC. It codes for CASSLPQGMYQETQYF.

This clonotype has a handful of counts. The chain joins TRBV28 to TRBJ2-5; D perhaps matches TRBD1 (5 bases). Trimming removed 8 bases at V and 4 bases at J, with 17 bases between. Germline V gives CDR1 MDHEN, CDR2 SYDVKM. The CDR3 has 14 amino acids. This CDR3 reads CASLETAARETQYF. The DNA of the CDR3 is TGTGCCAGCTTGGAGACAGCTGCCCGAGAGACCCAGTACTTC.

This clonotype appeared a single time. The V gene is TRBV4-2, the J gene TRBJ2-3, with D unclear. The germline gives CDR1 LGHNA, CDR2 YNFKEQ. The CDR3 has 15 amino acids. V lost 0 bases to trimming and J lost 8 bases, with 15 bases between them. The CDR3 reads CASSQEFWTQSTQYF. DNA for the CDR3: TGTGCCAGCAGCCAAGAGTTTTGGACCCAAAGTACGCAGTATTTT.

This chain uses TRBV5-1 with TRBJ2-7; TRBD2 aligns across 7 bases. Germline trimming cut 2 bases from V and 2 bases from J; bases unmatched to any gene: 4. CDR1 is SGHRS, CDR2 YFSETQ, per germline. This CDR3 is 14 amino acids long. The CDR3 bases are TGCGCCAGCAGCTTCTCAGCGGGGACCTACGAGCAGTACTTC. This encodes CASSFSAGTYEQYF.

This clonotype was counted between two and nine times. The chain has TRBV9 and TRBJ2-7, with D perhaps TRBD1 (6 bases). Germline V gives CDR1 SGDLS, CDR2 YYNGEE. The CDR3 covers 15 residues. V lost 2 bases to trimming and J lost 3 bases, with 15 bases between them. CDR3 coding DNA: TGTGCCAGCAGCGTGGCCCCGAGGACAGACTACGAGCAGTACTTC. This translates into CASSVAPRTDYEQYF. Looking up the rest from reference TRBV9 and TRBJ2-7 gives the full variable domain: DSGVTQTPKHLITATGQRVTLRCSPRSGDLSVYWYQQSLDQGLQFLIQYYNGEERAKGNILERFSAQQFPDLHSELNLSSLELGDSALYFCASSVAPRTDYEQYFGPGTRLTVT.

This chain joins TRBV2 and TRBJ2-1, with 9 bases fitting TRBD2. The V gene end was trimmed by 4 bases and the J gene end by 0 bases; junction bases not matched to a gene: 4. The CDR3 runs 16 residues. Germline V CDR1 and CDR2: SNHLY, FYNNEI. The CDR3 DNA sequence: TGTGCCAGCAGTGGACTAGCGGCACCCTCCTACAATGAGCAGTTCTTC. This translates into CASSGLAAPSYNEQFF.

The chain couples TRBV5-6 to TRBJ2-5, with 7 positions matching TRBD1. The J call may be wrong; the DNA end is better matched by TRBJ2-7. The CDR3 runs 16 residues. Germline V gene data show CDR1 as SGHDT and CDR2 as YYEEEE. The CDR3 region has the DNA TGTGCCAGCAGCTTGGACACCGGGACAGAAAGGAGCGAGCAGTACTTC. Amino acid sequence: CASSLDTGTERSEQYF.

In this sample, this clonotype turned up a few times. V gene TRBV20-1 combines with J gene TRBJ2-4; TRBD2 aligns across 12 bases. The germline V gene has CDR1 DFQATT and CDR2 SNEGSKA (reference sequence). V was pared by 0 bases and J by 2 bases, with 2 bases of the junction left unmatched. The CDR3 is 16 amino acids. CDR3 residues: CSARDGTSGPKNIQYF. The CDR3 DNA sequence: TGCAGTGCTAGAGACGGGACTAGCGGGCCCAAAAACATTCAGTACTTC.

The V call is TRBV6-1, the J call TRBJ2-1; no firm D call. CDR3 length: 17 amino acids. V dropped 1 base and J dropped 4 bases, with 17 bases sitting between them. Germline V gene data show CDR1 as MNHNS and CDR2 as SASEGT. CDR3 region: CASSEGGWGRGYNEQFF. DNA of the CDR3: TGTGCCAGCAGTGAAGGGGGTTGGGGTAGAGGATACAATGAGCAGTTCTTC.